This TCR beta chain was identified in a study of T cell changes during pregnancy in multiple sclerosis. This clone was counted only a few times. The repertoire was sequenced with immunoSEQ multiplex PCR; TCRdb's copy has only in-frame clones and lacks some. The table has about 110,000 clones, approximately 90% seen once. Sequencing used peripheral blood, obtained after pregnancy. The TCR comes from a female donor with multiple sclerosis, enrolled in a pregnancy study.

CDR3 loop: CASSHRGTGNTIYF. CDR3 nucleotide sequence: TGTGCCAGCAGCCACAGGGGGACGGGAAACACCATATATTTT. The chain combines TRBV7-2 with TRBJ1-3; 8 bases align to TRBD1. This CDR3 region has 14 residues. The V segment lost 5 bases and the J segment 4 bases; nucleotides outside the gene matches: 4. From germline, CDR1 is SGHTA and CDR2 FQGNSA.